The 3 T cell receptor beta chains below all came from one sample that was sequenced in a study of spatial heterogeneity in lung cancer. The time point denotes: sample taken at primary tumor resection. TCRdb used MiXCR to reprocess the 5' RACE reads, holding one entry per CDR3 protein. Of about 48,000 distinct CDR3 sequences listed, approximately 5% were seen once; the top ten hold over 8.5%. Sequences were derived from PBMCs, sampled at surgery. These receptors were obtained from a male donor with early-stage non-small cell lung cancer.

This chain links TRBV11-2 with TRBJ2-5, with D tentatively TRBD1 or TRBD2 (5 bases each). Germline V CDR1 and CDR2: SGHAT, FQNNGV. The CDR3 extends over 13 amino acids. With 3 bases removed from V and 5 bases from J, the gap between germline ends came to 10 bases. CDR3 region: CASSFGGGETQYF. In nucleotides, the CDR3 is TGTGCCAGCAGCTTTGGGGGTGGGGAGACCCAGTACTTC.

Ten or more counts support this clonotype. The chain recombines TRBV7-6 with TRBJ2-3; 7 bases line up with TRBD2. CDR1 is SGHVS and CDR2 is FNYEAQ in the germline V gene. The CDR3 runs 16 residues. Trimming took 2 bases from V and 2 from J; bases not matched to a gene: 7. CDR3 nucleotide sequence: TGTGCCAGCAGCTTATGGGGGGGAGCTCTCACAGATACGCAGTATTTT. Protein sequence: CASSLWGGALTDTQYF.

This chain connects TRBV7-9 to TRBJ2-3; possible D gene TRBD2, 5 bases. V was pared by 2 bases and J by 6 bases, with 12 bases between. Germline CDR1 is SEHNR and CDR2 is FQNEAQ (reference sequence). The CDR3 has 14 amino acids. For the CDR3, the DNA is TGTGCCAGCAGCTTATTCGGGATAGGGGATACGCAGTATTTT. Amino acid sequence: CASSLFGIGDTQYF.